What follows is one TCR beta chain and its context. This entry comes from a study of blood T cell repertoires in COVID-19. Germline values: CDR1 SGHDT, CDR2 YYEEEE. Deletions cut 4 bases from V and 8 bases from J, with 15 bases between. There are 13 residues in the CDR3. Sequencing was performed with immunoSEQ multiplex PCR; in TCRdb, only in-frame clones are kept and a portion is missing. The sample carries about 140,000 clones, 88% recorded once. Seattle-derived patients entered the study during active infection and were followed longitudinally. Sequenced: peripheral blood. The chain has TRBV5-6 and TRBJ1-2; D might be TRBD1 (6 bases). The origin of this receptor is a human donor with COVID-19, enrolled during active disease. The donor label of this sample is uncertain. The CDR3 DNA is TGTGCCAGCAGCCCAATACAGGGCTCGGGCTACACCTTC. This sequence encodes CASSPIQGSGYTF.